This TCR beta chain derives from a study of patients with pleural tuberculosis (dated by TCRdb to between 2013 and 2015). A remark on this clonotype: Which antigen it targets is not known. No base-level quality is on record; no much larger clone is a single base apart.

The listed sequencing device is Illumina Genome Analyzer IIx. Using fastp trimming at Q25 and MiXCR clonotype assembly, TCRdb reanalyzed the public sequencing data and kept in-frame beta chains. Each entry merges the rows of one CDR3 protein and shows their most common DNA and genes. For this sample there are tens of thousands of distinct CDR3 sequences; under 20% appear just once. 3.5% of the sample goes to the ten largest clones. Deletion took 5 bases off V and 3 bases off J, with a span of 11 bases between the germline ends. The CDR3 numbers 14 residues from cysteine through phenylalanine. Of the read, only the CDR3 DNA is kept; its 42 bases are in frame from base 1. Taken from the germline V gene, the CDR1 and CDR2 loops are MNHEY and SVGEGT.

Specimen: peripheral blood. The sequence was obtained from a human donor with pleural tuberculosis. The chain is made from TRBV6-2 or TRBV6-3 and TRBJ2-1; the D gene cannot be resolved reliably. The bases read TGTGCCAGCAGTATTTCGAGCGACTACAATGAGCAGTTCTTC. It specifies CASSISSDYNEQFF.